The source of this T cell receptor (beta chain) is a study of blood T cells in healthy people across ages. A word on this clonotype: Its antigen is unidentified.

Study outcomes and limitations: Possibly, changes in expanded clonotypes were confounded because donor CMV status was unknown. Roughly linear declines in TCR beta diversity per million T cells occurred with age.

A sample-barcoded 5' primer and a J-beta primer mix were used in a second PCR of about 7 to 12 cycles. In TCRdb, the 5' RACE reads were re-called with MiXCR into one record per CDR3 protein. The repertoire includes more than 800,000 distinct CDR3 sequences, 35% to 55% of them detected once, and around 18% sits in the top ten. V was trimmed by 6 bases and J by 3 bases, leaving 10 bases between them. The CDR3 has 13 amino acids. The sequenced sample consisted of blood. The receptor was derived from a woman aged 60-70 years in good health. The V gene is TRBV12-3 or TRBV12-4, the J gene TRBJ2-3; D is unclear. The CDR3 DNA sequence: TGTGCCAGCAGCCAATATAGAACAGATACGCAGTATTTT. Translation: CASSQYRTDTQYF.